This note documents a single TCR beta chain sequence. In the study's own analysis: Estimation of nucleated cell counts was performed using reference gene primer amplification. Sequencing was performed with immunoSEQ multiplex PCR; in TCRdb, only in-frame clones are kept and a portion is missing. V, J and clone size are taken as reported in that table, and D and trimming were inferred from the DNA itself. The table has more than 200,000 clones, 70% to 90% seen once; the top ten hold nearly 2%. This record belongs to a study of blood T cell repertoires in COVID-19. Overall study context: Sites in the United States, Italy and Spain provided acute and convalescent COVID-19 samples. The analysed material was cDNA or gDNA that came from T cells, B-cell-depleted T cells, or PBMCs.

J was trimmed by 3 bases and V by 6 bases; bases with no gene match: 9. From germline, CDR1 is KGHSH and CDR2 LQKENI. CDR3 length equals 15 residues. The source material was peripheral blood. The rearrangement joins TRBV18 to TRBJ1-1, with 8 positions matching TRBD1. This TCR came from a man younger than 45 with active or convalescent COVID-19. The CDR3 sequence: CASSPDQGADTEAFF. Written as DNA, the CDR3 is TGTGCCAGCTCGCCGGATCAGGGGGCGGACACTGAAGCTTTCTTT. The whole variable domain, remainder taken from reference TRBV18 and TRBJ1-1, is NAGVMQNPRHLVRRRGQEARLRCSPMKGHSHVYWYRQLPEEGLKFMVYLQKENIIDESGMPKERFSAEFPKEGPSILRIQQVVRGDSAAYFCASSPDQGADTEAFFGQGTRLTVV.